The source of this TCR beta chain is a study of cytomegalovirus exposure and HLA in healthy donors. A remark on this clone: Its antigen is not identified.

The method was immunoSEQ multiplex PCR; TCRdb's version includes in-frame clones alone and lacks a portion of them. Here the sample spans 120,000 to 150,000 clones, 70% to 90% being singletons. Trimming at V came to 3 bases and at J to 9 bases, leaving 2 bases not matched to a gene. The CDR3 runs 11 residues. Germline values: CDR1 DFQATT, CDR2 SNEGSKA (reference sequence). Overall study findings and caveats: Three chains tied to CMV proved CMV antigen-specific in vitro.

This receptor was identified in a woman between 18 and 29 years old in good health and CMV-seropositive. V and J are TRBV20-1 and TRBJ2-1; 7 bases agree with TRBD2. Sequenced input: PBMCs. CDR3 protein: CSASRGGEQFF. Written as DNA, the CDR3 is TGCAGTGCTAGCCGCGGGGGTGAGCAGTTCTTC.